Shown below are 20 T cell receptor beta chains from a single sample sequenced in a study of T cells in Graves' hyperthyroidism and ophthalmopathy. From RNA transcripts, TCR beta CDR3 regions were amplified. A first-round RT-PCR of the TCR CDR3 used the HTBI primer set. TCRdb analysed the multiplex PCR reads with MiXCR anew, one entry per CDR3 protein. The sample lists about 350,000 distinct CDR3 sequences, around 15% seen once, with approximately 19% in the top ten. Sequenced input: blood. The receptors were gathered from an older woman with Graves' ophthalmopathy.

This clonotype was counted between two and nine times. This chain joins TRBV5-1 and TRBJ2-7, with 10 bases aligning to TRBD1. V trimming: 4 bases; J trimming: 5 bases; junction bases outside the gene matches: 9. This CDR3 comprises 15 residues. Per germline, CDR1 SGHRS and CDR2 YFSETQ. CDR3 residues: CASSLTGTGVHEQYF. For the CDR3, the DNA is TGCGCCAGCAGCCTAACCGGGACAGGGGTGCACGAGCAGTACTTC.

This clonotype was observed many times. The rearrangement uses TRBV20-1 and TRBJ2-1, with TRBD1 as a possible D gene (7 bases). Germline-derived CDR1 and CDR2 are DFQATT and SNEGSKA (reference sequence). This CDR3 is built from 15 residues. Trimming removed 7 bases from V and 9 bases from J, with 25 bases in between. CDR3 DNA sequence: TGCAGTGAGGGTCTAGCGTCCAGCCAGGGGGGTGAGCAGTTCTTC. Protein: CSEGLASSQGGEQFF.

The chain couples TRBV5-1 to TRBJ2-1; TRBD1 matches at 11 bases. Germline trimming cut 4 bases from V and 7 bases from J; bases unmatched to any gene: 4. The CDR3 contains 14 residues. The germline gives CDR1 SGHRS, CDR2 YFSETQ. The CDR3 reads CASSVGQGANEQFF. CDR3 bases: TGCGCCAGCAGCGTTGGACAGGGGGCGAATGAGCAGTTCTTC.

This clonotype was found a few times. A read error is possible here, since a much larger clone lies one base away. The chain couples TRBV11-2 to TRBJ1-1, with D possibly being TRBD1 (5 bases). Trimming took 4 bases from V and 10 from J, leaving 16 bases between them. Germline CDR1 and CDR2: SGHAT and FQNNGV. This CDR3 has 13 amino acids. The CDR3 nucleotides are TGTGCCAGCAGCTCAGGAGGGACCGGGGGAGCTTTCTTT. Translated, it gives CASSSGGTGGAFF. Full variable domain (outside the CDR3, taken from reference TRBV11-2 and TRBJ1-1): EAGVAQSPRYKIIEKRQSVAFWCNPISGHATLYWYQQILGQGPKLLIQFQNNGVVDDSQLPKDRFSAERLKGVDSTLKIQPAKLEDSAVYLCASSSGGTGGAFFGQGTRLTVV.

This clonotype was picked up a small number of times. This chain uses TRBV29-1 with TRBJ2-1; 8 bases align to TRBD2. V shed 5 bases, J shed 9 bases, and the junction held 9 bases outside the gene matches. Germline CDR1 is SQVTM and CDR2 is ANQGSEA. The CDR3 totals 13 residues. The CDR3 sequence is CSVSAGGGGEQFF. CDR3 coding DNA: TGCAGCGTTTCCGCGGGAGGAGGAGGTGAGCAGTTCTTC.

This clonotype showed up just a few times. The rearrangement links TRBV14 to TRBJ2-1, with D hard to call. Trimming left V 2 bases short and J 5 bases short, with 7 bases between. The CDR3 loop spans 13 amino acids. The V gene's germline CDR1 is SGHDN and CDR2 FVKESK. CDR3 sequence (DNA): TGTGCCAGCAGCCAACTAGAACACAATGAGCAGTTCTTC. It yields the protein CASSQLEHNEQFF. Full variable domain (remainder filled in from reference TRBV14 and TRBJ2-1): EAGVTQFPSHSVIEKGQTVTLRCDPISGHDNLYWYRRVMGKEIKFLLHFVKESKQDESGMPNNRFLAERTGGTYSTLKVQPAELEDSGVYFCASSQLEHNEQFFGPGTRLTVL.

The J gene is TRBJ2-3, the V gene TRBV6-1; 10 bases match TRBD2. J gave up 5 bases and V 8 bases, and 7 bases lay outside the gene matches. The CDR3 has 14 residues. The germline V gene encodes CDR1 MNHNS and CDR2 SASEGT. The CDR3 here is CASARLAGVDTQYF. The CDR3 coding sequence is TGTGCCAGCGCGAGACTAGCGGGCGTAGATACGCAGTATTTT.

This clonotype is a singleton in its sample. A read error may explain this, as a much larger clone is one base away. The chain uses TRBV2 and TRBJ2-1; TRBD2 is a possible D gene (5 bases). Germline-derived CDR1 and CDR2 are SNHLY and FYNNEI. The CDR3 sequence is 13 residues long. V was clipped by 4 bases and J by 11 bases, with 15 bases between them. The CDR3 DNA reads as TGTGCCAGCAGTGCCAGCGGAAGAAATAAGCAGTTCTTC. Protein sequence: CASSASGRNKQFF.

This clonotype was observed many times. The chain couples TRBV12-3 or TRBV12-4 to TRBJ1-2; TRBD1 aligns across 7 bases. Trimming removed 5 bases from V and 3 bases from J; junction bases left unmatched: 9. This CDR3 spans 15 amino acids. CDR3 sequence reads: CASSHQRGLDYGYTF. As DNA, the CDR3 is TGTGCCAGCAGTCACCAGAGGGGGCTCGACTATGGCTACACCTTC.

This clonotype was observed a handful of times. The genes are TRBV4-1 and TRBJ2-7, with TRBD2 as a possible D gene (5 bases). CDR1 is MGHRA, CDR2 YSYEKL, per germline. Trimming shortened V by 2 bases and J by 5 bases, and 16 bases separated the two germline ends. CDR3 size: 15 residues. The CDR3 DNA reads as TGCGCCAGCAGCCAAAGCGGACTTCCTTCGAACGAGCAGTACTTC. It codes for CASSQSGLPSNEQYF.

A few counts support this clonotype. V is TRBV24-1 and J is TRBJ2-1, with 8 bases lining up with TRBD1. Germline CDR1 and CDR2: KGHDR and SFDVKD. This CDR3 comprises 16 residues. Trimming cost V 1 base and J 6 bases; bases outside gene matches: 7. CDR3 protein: CATSDFTDRVGNEQFF. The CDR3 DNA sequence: TGTGCCACCAGTGATTTTACGGACAGGGTAGGCAATGAGCAGTTCTTC.

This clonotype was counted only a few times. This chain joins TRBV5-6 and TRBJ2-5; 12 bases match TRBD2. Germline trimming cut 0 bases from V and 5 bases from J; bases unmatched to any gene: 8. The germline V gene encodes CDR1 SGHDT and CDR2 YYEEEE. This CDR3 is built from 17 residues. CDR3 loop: CASSLVASGRAGETQYF. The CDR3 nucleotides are TGTGCCAGCAGCTTGGTTGCTAGCGGGAGGGCCGGTGAGACCCAGTACTTC.

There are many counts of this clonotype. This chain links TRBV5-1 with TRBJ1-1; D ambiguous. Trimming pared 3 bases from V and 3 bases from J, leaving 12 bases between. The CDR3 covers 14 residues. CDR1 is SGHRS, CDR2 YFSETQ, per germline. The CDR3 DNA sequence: TGCGCCAGCAGCTCCCGTTCTGAGTACACTGAAGCTTTCTTT. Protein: CASSSRSEYTEAFF.

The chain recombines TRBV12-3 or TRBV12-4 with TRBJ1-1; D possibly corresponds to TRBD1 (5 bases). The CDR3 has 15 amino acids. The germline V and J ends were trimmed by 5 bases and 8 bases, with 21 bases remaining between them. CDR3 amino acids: CASSPKRPMGGEAFF. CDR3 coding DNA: TGTGCCAGCAGTCCTAAGAGGCCTATGGGGGGAGAAGCTTTCTTT.

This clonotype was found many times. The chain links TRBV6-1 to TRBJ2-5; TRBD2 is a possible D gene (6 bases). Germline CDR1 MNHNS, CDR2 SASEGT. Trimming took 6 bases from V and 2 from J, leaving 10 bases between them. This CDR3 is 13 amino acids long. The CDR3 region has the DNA TGTGCCAGCAGAAGGGACTTACAAGAGACCCAGTACTTC. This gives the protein CASRRDLQETQYF.

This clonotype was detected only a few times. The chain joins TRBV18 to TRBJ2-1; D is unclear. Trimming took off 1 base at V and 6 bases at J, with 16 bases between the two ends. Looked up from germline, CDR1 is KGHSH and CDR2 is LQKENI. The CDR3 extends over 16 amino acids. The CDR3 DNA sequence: TGTGCCAGCTCACCACAACGAGCGACCCGAGGCAATGAGCAGTTCTTC. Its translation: CASSPQRATRGNEQFF.

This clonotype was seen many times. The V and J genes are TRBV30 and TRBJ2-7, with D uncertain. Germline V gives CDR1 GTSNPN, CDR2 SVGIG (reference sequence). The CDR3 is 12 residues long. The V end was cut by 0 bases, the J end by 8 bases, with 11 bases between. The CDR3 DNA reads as TGTGCCTGGAGTGTCTACTCGGGCCAGCAGTACTTC. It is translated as CAWSVYSGQQYF.

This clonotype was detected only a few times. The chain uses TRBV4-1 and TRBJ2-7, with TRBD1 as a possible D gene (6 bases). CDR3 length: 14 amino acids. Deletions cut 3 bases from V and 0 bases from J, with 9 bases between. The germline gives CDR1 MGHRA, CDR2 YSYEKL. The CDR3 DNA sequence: TGCGCCAGCAGCCAGATGGACAGCTCCTACGAGCAGTACTTC. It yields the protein CASSQMDSSYEQYF.

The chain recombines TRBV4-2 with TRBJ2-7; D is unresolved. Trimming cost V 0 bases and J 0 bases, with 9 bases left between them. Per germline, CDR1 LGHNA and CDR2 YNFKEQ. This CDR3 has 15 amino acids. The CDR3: CASSQELKSSYEQYF. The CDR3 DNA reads TGTGCCAGCAGCCAAGAACTCAAGAGCTCCTACGAGCAGTACTTC.

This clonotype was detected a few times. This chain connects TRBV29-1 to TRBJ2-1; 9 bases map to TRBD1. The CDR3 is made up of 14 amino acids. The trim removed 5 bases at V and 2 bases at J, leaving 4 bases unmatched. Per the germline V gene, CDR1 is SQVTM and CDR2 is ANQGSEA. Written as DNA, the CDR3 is TGCAGCGTTCATGGACAGGGGCCCTACAATGAGCAGTTCTTC. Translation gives CSVHGQGPYNEQFF.